The 27 T cell receptor beta chains below all came from one sample that was sequenced in a study of cytomegalovirus exposure and HLA in healthy donors. Researchers ran the PCR with 60 Vbeta and 13 Jbeta primers. Using immunoSEQ multiplex PCR, the repertoire was profiled, and TCRdb retains in-frame clones only, with some absent. Of about 160,000 clones in the sample, about 81% were seen once. Specimen: PBMCs. Receptor source: a young woman in good health and CMV-seronegative.

The chain uses TRBV5-1 and TRBJ2-3; 10 bases align to TRBD1. After removal of 2 bases from V and 3 bases from J, the junction contained 9 bases not matched to a gene. The CDR3 totals 17 residues. Germline V gives CDR1 SGHRS, CDR2 YFSETQ. The CDR3 region is CASSLTPTGGGTDTQYF. Written as DNA, the CDR3 is TGCGCCAGCAGCTTAACCCCGACAGGGGGCGGGACAGATACGCAGTATTTT.

This clone appeared a few times. This rearrangement joins TRBV5-6 to TRBJ2-5; 7 bases are a match to TRBD2. The CDR3 loop spans 15 amino acids. V was clipped by 0 bases and J by 1 base; unmatched bases: 3. Per germline, CDR1 SGHDT and CDR2 YYEEEE. CDR3 sequence reads: CASSLAPSGQETQYF. The DNA for the CDR3 is TGTGCCAGCAGCTTGGCTCCTAGCGGCCAAGAGACCCAGTACTTC.

This clone has more than one count but fewer than ten. The chain is built from TRBV6-1 and TRBJ2-7; tentatively, D is TRBD2 (6 bases). Trimming removed 4 bases from V and 4 bases from J, with 23 bases in between. The CDR3 has 17 amino acids. Germline V gives CDR1 MNHNS, CDR2 SASEGT. This chain's CDR3 is CASSARAAGISNYEQYF. The CDR3 DNA is TGTGCCAGCAGTGCCAGGGCCGCGGGAATCTCTAATTACGAGCAGTACTTC.

This clone was seen a few times. This chain joins TRBV28 and TRBJ2-3; D may be TRBD1 (6 bases). Germline CDR1 MDHEN, CDR2 SYDVKM. The CDR3 contains 16 residues. V was trimmed by 5 bases and J by 0 bases, leaving 15 bases between them. CDR3 nucleotides: TGTGCCAGCAGTCGAACAGGGCGTACTAGCACAGATACGCAGTATTTT. As protein: CASSRTGRTSTDTQYF.

V and J are TRBV7-9 and TRBJ2-5; D not resolved. This CDR3 comprises 13 residues. Trimming removed 5 bases from V and 3 bases from J, with 10 bases in between. Germline-derived CDR1 and CDR2 are SEHNR and FQNEAQ (reference sequence). CDR3 protein: CASSVAGEETQYF. The CDR3 DNA follows: TGTGCCAGCAGCGTCGCTGGAGAAGAGACCCAGTACTTC.

The chain joins TRBV30 to TRBJ2-1; 12 bases are a match to TRBD2. Germline assignment: CDR1 GTSNPN and CDR2 SVGIG (reference sequence). With 7 bases clipped from V and 8 bases from J, the junction kept 15 bases outside the gene matches. The CDR3 contains 16 residues. CDR3 sequence (DNA): TGTGCCTCCGGGCGGCGGGCTAGCGGGAGGGCGTATGAGCAGTTCTTC. Amino acid sequence: CASGRRASGRAYEQFF.

This chain connects TRBV7-9 to TRBJ2-1; the D gene is possibly TRBD1 (6 bases). The CDR3 is made up of 15 amino acids. V lost 5 bases and J lost 8, with 19 bases in between. The germline V gene encodes CDR1 SEHNR and CDR2 FQNEAQ (reference sequence). CDR3 in DNA: TGTGCCAGCAGCGAAGGCCCACAGGGCGACTATGAGCAGTTCTTC. This sequence encodes CASSEGPQGDYEQFF.

J is TRBJ2-5 and V is TRBV18; TRBD2 aligns across 9 bases. The DNA end is a closer match to TRBJ2-7, so the J assignment may be wrong. Germline V gives CDR1 KGHSH, CDR2 LQKENI. The CDR3 totals 14 residues. The CDR3 sequence is CASSTSGPPYEQYF. DNA for the CDR3: TGTGCCAGCTCAACTAGCGGGCCCCCCTACGAGCAGTACTTC.

The genes are TRBV4-1 and TRBJ1-1; 8 bases map to TRBD1. The length of the CDR3 is 16 residues. Germline assignment: CDR1 MGHRA and CDR2 YSYEKL. V lost 3 bases to trimming and J lost 6 bases; unmatched junction nucleotides: 12. The CDR3 nucleotides read TGCGCCAGCAGCCATTCGACAGGGGTTTTGGCAGCTGAAGCTTTCTTT. This translates into CASSHSTGVLAAEAFF.

The V gene is TRBV7-2, the J gene TRBJ2-3; perhaps TRBD2 as D (6 bases). Germline V gene sequence: CDR1 SGHTA, CDR2 FQGNSA. The CDR3 is 14 residues long. The germline V and J ends were trimmed by 5 bases and 5 bases, with 14 bases remaining between them. CDR3 region: CASSPRLVGDTQYF. The CDR3 region has the DNA TGTGCCAGCAGCCCAAGACTAGTGGGAGATACGCAGTATTTT.

The chain couples TRBV7-7 to TRBJ2-5; 10 nucleotides match TRBD1. V lost 6 bases and J lost 5; bases outside the gene matches: 6. The CDR3 spans 14 residues. Looked up from germline, CDR1 is SSHAT and CDR2 is FNYEAQ (reference sequence). DNA of the CDR3: TGTGCCAGCAGTCATGGGACAGGGGACGAGACCCAGTACTTC. It is translated as CASSHGTGDETQYF.

The chain couples TRBV4-1 to TRBJ1-5, with TRBD1 matching 9 bases. The length of the CDR3 is 18 residues. The germline V gene encodes CDR1 MGHRA and CDR2 YSYEKL. Trimming at V came to 1 base and at J to 5 bases, leaving 12 bases not matched to a gene. CDR3: CASSQGGSEGQGYQPQHF. CDR3 DNA: TGCGCCAGCAGCCAAGGGGGATCCGAGGGACAGGGCTATCAGCCCCAGCATTTT.

The CDR3 nucleotides read TGTGCCAGCAGCAACCCAAATCTTCCCGGCTATGGCTACACCTTC. This gives the protein CASSNPNLPGYGYTF. The chain is built from TRBV7-6 and TRBJ1-2; D is undetermined. The CDR3 runs to 15 residues. The V end lost 5 bases, the J end lost 4 bases, and 17 bases lay between the germline ends. Germline V gives CDR1 SGHVS, CDR2 FNYEAQ. Based on the CDR3 plus reference TRBV7-6 and TRBJ1-2, the full variable domain is GAGVSQSPRYKVTKRGQDVALRCDPISGHVSLYWYRQALGQGPEFLTYFNYEAQQDKSGLPNDRFSAERPEGSISTLTIQRTEQRDSAMYRCASSNPNLPGYGYTFGSGTRLTVV.

This clone appeared once. This chain uses TRBV9 with TRBJ2-7; 7 bases line up with TRBD2. The junction had 11 bases not matched to a gene; V was cut back by 0 bases and J by 5 bases. Per germline, CDR1 SGDLS and CDR2 YYNGEE. The CDR3 is 16 residues long. In DNA, the CDR3 is TGTGCCAGCAGCGTAGGTTCTAGCGGCCCTGTTGACGAGCAGTACTTC. Translated: CASSVGSSGPVDEQYF.

This chain uses TRBV2 with TRBJ2-5; the match to TRBD1 covers 7 bases. Germline V gene sequence: CDR1 SNHLY, CDR2 FYNNEI. The V segment lost 3 bases and the J segment 1 base; nucleotides outside the gene matches: 2. The CDR3 loop spans 14 amino acids. The CDR3 DNA is TGTGCCAGCAGTGATCAGGGGGTCCAAGAGACCCAGTACTTC. Its protein is CASSDQGVQETQYF.

The rearrangement uses TRBV7-9 and TRBJ2-3; 10 bases fit TRBD2. Germline trimming cut 5 bases from V and 6 bases from J; bases unmatched to any gene: 14. Germline V lookup: CDR1 SEHNR, CDR2 FQNEAQ (reference sequence). The CDR3 runs to 17 residues. CDR3 amino acids: CASSIPGLASGGDTQYF. CDR3 nucleotide sequence: TGTGCCAGCAGCATACCGGGACTAGCGTCTGGGGGGGATACGCAGTATTTT.

This chain joins TRBV7-9 and TRBJ2-1; 10 bases are a match to TRBD2. V lost 5 bases to trimming and J lost 15 bases; unmatched junction nucleotides: 4. The CDR3 is 11 residues long. Per the germline V gene, CDR1 is SEHNR and CDR2 is FQNEAQ (reference sequence). The DNA for the CDR3 is TGTGCCAGCAGCGGGACTAGCGCAGGGTTCTTC. This codes for CASSGTSAGFF. Full variable domain (outside the CDR3, taken from reference TRBV7-9 and TRBJ2-1): DTGVSQNPRHKITKRGQNVTFRCDPISEHNRLYWYRQTLGQGPEFLTYFQNEAQLEKSRLLSDRFSAERPKGSFSTLEIQRTEQGDSAMYLCASSGTSAGFFGPGTRLTVL.

The chain employs TRBV28 and TRBJ2-7; 8 bases fit TRBD1. The CDR3 covers 17 residues. Unmatched junction bases numbered 12, after V lost 3 bases and J lost 2 bases. Germline CDR1 and CDR2: MDHEN and SYDVKM. The CDR3 here is CASSLVMTGATTYEQYF. The CDR3 nucleotides read TGTGCCAGCAGTTTGGTGATGACAGGGGCGACAACCTACGAGCAGTACTTC.

J is TRBJ1-2 and V is TRBV18, with D tentatively TRBD1 (5 bases). The CDR3 totals 16 residues. V lost 4 bases and J lost 6, with 21 bases in between. CDR1 is KGHSH, CDR2 LQKENI, per germline. CDR3 protein: CASSLAPVTAVHGYTF. In DNA form, the CDR3 reads TGTGCCAGCTCACTCGCACCGGTGACAGCTGTCCATGGCTACACCTTC.

The V and J genes are TRBV5-1 and TRBJ1-2; 7 bases map to TRBD1. V lost 7 bases, J lost 2 bases, and 2 bases stayed unmatched. Germline V gene sequence: CDR1 SGHRS, CDR2 YFSETQ. CDR3 size: 12 residues. CDR3 sequence reads: CASADRNYGYTF. The CDR3, as DNA: TGCGCCAGCGCGGACAGGAACTATGGCTACACCTTC.

This clone came up once. The CDR3 loop is CASSEGGQENMNTEAFF. The CDR3 DNA sequence: TGTGCCAGCAGCGAGGGTGGACAGGAAAATATGAACACTGAAGCTTTCTTT. V and J are TRBV9 and TRBJ1-1; 7 bases agree with TRBD1. This CDR3 comprises 17 residues. Germline V lookup: CDR1 SGDLS, CDR2 YYNGEE. Trimming cost V 3 bases and J 0 bases; bases outside gene matches: 11.

This clone was seen a few times. The rearrangement links TRBV5-6 to TRBJ1-2; D uncertain. There are 13 residues in the CDR3. V lost 0 bases to trimming and J lost 8 bases, with 11 bases between them. Germline CDR1 reads SGHDT; CDR2 reads YYEEEE. The CDR3 loop is CASSLERFGGYTF. CDR3 in DNA: TGTGCCAGCAGCTTGGAGCGGTTTGGGGGCTACACCTTC.

The V and J genes are TRBV18 and TRBJ2-1; D is perhaps TRBD2 (6 bases). CDR3 length: 15 residues. From germline, CDR1 is KGHSH and CDR2 LQKENI. The germline V and J ends were trimmed by 5 bases and 0 bases, with 11 bases remaining between them. The CDR3 reads CASSGVGGSYNEQFF. The CDR3 nucleotides are TGTGCCAGCTCAGGGGTCGGGGGCTCCTACAATGAGCAGTTCTTC.

This sequence joins TRBV5-4 and TRBJ2-1; D is possibly TRBD1 (6 bases). Looked up from germline, CDR1 is SGHNT and CDR2 is YYREEE (reference sequence). This CDR3 is 15 amino acids long. V lost 4 bases to trimming and J lost 10 bases, with 21 bases between them. CDR3 sequence: CASSPTGTSEAEQFF. The CDR3 DNA reads as TGTGCCAGCAGCCCTACCGGGACATCGGAGGCGGAGCAGTTCTTC.

This chain joins TRBV5-6 and TRBJ2-2; D is unclear. The CDR3 is 12 amino acids. The germline V and J ends were trimmed by 4 bases and 4 bases, with 5 bases remaining between them. Germline V lookup: CDR1 SGHDT, CDR2 YYEEEE. CDR3 coding DNA: TGTGCCAGCAGCCTTAGCACCGGGGAGCTGTTTTTT. As protein: CASSLSTGELFF.

This rearrangement joins TRBV7-9 to TRBJ1-5, with a possible D match to TRBD1 (6 bases). The germline V gene encodes CDR1 SEHNR and CDR2 FQNEAQ (reference sequence). V lost 5 bases and J lost 2, with 13 bases in between. This CDR3 contains 15 residues. The CDR3 coding sequence is TGTGCCAGCAGCCTCGACAGGTACGGCAATCAGCCCCAGCATTTT. Translating it yields CASSLDRYGNQPQHF.

The genes are TRBV7-2 and TRBJ2-7; 13 bases align to TRBD2. Unmatched junction bases numbered 21, after V lost 0 bases and J lost 4 bases. The length of the CDR3 is 22 residues. Per the germline V gene, CDR1 is SGHTA and CDR2 is FQGNSA. The DNA for the CDR3 is TGTGCCAGCAGCTTAGCCCCCAATAGGATTACTAGCGGGAGGGCCTTTCAGTACGAGCAGTACTTC. It is translated as CASSLAPNRITSGRAFQYEQYF.